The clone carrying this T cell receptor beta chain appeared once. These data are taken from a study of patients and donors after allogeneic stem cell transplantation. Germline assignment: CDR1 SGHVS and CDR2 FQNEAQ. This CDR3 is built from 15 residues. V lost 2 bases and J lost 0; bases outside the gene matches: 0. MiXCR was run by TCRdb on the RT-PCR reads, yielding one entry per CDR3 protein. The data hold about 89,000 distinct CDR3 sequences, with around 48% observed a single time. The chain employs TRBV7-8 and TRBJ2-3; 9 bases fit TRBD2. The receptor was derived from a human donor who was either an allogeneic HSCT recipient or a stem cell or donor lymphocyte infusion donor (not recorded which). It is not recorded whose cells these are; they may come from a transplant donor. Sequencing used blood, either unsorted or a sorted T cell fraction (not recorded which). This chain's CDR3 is CASSLTSGSTDTQYF. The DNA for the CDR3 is TGTGCCAGCAGCTTAACTAGCGGGAGCACAGATACGCAGTATTTT. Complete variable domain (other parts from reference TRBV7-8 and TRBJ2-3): GAGVSQSPRYKVAKRGQDVALRCDPISGHVSLFWYQQALGQGPEFLTYFQNEAQLDKSGLPSDRFFAERPEGSVSTLKIQRTQQEDSAVYLCASSLTSGSTDTQYFGPGTRLTVL.